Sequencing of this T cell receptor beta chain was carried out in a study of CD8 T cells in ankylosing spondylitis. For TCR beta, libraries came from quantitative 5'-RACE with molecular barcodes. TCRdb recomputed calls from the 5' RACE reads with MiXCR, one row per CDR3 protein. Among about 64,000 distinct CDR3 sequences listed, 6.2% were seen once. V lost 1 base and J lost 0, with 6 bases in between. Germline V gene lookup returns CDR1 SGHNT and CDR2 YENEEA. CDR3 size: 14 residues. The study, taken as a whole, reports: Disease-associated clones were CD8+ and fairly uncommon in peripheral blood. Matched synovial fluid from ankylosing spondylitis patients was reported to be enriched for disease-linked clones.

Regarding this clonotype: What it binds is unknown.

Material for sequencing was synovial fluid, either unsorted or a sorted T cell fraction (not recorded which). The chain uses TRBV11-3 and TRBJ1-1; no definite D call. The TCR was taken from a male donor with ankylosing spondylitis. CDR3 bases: TGTGCCAGCAGCTTAGTACACATGAACACTGAAGCTTTCTTT. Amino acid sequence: CASSLVHMNTEAFF.